This TCR beta chain was profiled in a study of cytomegalovirus exposure and HLA in healthy donors. Profiling relied on immunoSEQ multiplex PCR, and the TCRdb table lists in-frame clones only, not all of them. Of about 140,000 clones listed, about 90% are singletons. Trimming cost V 4 bases and J 1 base; bases outside gene matches: 7. CDR1 and CDR2 (germline): MNHNY, SVGAGI (reference sequence). The CDR3 runs to 16 residues. The sample was PBMCs. This TCR was recovered from a man younger than 35 in good health and CMV-seronegative. The rearrangement joins TRBV6-6 to TRBJ1-5, with TRBD1 identical over 7 bases. The CDR3 region has the DNA TGTGCCAGCAGTTCCCAGGGGGGAGGAAGCAATCAGCCCCAGCATTTT. Protein: CASSSQGGGSNQPQHF.